The text below deals with one T cell receptor beta chain. Its antigen is as yet unknown. This entry comes from a study of cytomegalovirus exposure and HLA in healthy donors. Study at large: For the 300 to 450 genotyped donors, around 76% fell within the Caucasian-associated ancestry cluster. Study results and limitations: Another analysis was done later, and it associated around 17,000 TCR beta sequences with HLA alleles at 0.05 false discovery rate. The study reported that TCR beta sequences accurately predicted HLA-A and HLA-B alleles in most subjects. TCR beta chain V- and J-gene trimming was linked, in a later analysis, to a missense variant in DCLRE1C.

PCR primers comprised 60 Vbeta and 13 Jbeta primers. Some clones are missing from TCRdb's copy, which holds only in-frame ones; the method was immunoSEQ multiplex PCR. Among roughly 90,000 clones listed, around 89% were seen once. The clonotype comes from a man aged 18 to 29 in good health and CMV-seronegative. What was sequenced was PBMCs.

The CDR3 spells CASSVAAGQGGRVTEAFF. CDR3 in DNA: TGTGCCAGCAGCGTAGCTGCGGGACAGGGGGGTCGCGTCACTGAAGCTTTCTTT. The V call is TRBV9, the J call TRBJ1-1; 11 bases align to TRBD1. The CDR3 loop spans 18 amino acids. Germline V gene sequence: CDR1 SGDLS, CDR2 YYNGEE. V lost 0 bases to trimming and J lost 4 bases; unmatched junction nucleotides: 11.